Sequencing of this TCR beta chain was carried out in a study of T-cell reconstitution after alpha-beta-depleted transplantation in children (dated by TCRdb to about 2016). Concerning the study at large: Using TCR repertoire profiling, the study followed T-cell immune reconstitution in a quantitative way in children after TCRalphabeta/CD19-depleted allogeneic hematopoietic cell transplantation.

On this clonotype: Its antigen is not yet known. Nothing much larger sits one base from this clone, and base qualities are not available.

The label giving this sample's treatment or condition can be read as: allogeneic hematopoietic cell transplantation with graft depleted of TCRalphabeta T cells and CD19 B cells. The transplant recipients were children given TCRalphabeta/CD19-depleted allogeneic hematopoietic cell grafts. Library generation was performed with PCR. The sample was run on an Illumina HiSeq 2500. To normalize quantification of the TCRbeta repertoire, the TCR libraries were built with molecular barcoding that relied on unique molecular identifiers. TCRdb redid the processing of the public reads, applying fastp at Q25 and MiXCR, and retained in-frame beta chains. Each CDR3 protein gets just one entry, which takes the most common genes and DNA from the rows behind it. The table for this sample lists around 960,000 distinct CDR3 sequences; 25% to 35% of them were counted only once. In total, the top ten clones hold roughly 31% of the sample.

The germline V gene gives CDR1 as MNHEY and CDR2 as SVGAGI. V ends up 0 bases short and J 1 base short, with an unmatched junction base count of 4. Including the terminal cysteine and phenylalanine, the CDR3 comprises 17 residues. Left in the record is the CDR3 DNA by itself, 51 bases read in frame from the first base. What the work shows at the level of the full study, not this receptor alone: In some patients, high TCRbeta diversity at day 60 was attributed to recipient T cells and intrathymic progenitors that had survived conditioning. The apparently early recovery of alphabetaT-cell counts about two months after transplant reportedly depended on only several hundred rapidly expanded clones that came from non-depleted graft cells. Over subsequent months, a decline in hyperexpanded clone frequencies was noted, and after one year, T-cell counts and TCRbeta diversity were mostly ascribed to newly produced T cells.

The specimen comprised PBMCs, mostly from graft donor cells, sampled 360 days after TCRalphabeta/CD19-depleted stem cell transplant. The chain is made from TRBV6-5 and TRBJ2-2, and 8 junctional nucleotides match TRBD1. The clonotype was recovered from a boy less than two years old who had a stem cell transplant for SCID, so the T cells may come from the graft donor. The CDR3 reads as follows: CASSYSLGTGNTGELFF. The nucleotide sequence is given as TGTGCCAGCAGTTACTCATTAGGGACAGGGAACACCGGGGAGCTGTTTTTT.